This TCR beta chain was sequenced during a study of blood T cells in healthy people across ages. The authors ran a second PCR of 7 to 11 cycles using a sample-barcoded 5' primer and a J-beta primer mix. Using its own MiXCR run on the 5' RACE reads, TCRdb lists one record per CDR3 protein. This table has a few hundred thousand distinct CDR3 sequences, 27% appearing once. Donors were systemically healthy Caucasian individuals from Russia aged about 6 to 90 years. The TCR was taken from a woman aged 70 to 79 in good health. Sequenced material: blood.

The CDR3 loop reads CASSYRDSFLSPLHF. The CDR3 coding sequence is TGTGCCAGCAGTTACCGGGACAGTTTTTTGTCACCCCTCCACTTT. The rearrangement joins TRBV6-2 or TRBV6-3 to TRBJ1-6, with 7 bases lining up with TRBD1. Trimming took 2 bases from V and 10 from J; bases not matched to a gene: 8. This CDR3 has 15 amino acids. The germline gives CDR1 MNHEY, CDR2 SVGEGT.